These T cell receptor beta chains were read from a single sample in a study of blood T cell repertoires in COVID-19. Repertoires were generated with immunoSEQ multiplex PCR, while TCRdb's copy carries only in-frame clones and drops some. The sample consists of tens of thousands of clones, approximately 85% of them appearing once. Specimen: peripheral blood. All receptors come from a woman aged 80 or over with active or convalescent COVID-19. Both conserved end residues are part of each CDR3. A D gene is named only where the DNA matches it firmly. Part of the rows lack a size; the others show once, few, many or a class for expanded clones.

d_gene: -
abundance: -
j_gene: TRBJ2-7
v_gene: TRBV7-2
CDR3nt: TGTGCCAGCAGCTCCAACTACGAGCAGTACTTC
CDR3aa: CASSSNYEQYF

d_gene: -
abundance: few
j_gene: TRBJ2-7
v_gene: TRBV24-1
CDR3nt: TGTGCCACCTCCACTTCCTACGAGCAGTACTTC
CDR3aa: CATSTSYEQYF

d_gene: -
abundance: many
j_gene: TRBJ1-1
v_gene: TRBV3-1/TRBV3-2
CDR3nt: TGTGCCAGCAGCCAAAGTGCCCGGGAAGGAGCTTTCTTT
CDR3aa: CASSQSAREGAFF

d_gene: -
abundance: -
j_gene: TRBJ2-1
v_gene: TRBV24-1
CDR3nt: TGTGCCACTAAGGACAGCCAAATCGGTAGCTCCTACAATGAGCAGTTCTTC
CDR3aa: CATKDSQIGSSYNEQFF

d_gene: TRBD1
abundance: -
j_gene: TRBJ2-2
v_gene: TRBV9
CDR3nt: TGTGCCAGCAGCGACCGGGACAGGGGGCGACAAGGGGAGCTGTTTTTT
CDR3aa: CASSDRDRGRQGELFF

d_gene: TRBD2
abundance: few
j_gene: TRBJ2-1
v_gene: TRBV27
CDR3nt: TGTGCCAGCAGCAAACGCAGGACTAGCGGGAAGGACAATGAGCAGTTCTTC
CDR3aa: CASSKRRTSGKDNEQFF

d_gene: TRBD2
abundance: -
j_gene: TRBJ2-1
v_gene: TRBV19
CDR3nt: TGTGCCAGTAGTACAGGACTAGCGGGAGGCAATGAGCAGTTCTTC
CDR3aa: CASSTGLAGGNEQFF

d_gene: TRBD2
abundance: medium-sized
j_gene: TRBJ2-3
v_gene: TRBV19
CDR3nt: TGTGCCAGTGCCCCGTACCCGGGGGGGAGGACAGATACGCAGTATTTT
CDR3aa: CASAPYPGGRTDTQYF

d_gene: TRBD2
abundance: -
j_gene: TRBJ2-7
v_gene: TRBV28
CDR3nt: TGTGCCAGCGGACTAGCGCTGTACGAGCAGTACTTC
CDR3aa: CASGLALYEQYF

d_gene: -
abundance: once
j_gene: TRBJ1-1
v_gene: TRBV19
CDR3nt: TGTGCCAGTAGTATAGGAGGCCGGTTTGAAGCTTTCTTT
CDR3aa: CASSIGGRFEAFF